The rows below give T cell receptor beta chains drawn from one sample of a study of blood T cell repertoires in COVID-19. Data came from immunoSEQ multiplex PCR; TCRdb stores just in-frame clones and leaves some out. Altogether about 250,000 clones are present, 70% to 85% being singletons, with the ten largest covering 8.9%. The material sequenced was peripheral blood. The receptors were gathered from a man older than 75 with acute or convalescent COVID-19. CDR3s include the opening cysteine and the closing phenylalanine or tryptophan. The D gene is left open where the match is weak. Size is omitted from some rows. Given values are once, few, many or a class for expanded clones.

j_call | d_call | v_call | clone_size | cdr3_nt | cdr3_aa
TRBJ1-4 | TRBD1 | TRBV6-6 | . | TGTGCCAGTGCTTGGGACAGGGGGACAAATGAAAAACTGTTTTTT | CASAWDRGTNEKLFF
TRBJ1-4 | . | TRBV30 | . | TGTGCCTGGAGCCGGACTAATGAAAAACTGTTTTTT | CAWSRTNEKLFF
TRBJ2-7 | . | TRBV29-1 | . | TGCAGCGTTGAGACTAGTGTCTCCTACGAGCAGTACTTC | CSVETSVSYEQYF
TRBJ2-1 | TRBD2 | TRBV6-2/TRBV6-3 | once | TGTGCCAGCAGTTACCATACCCGGACTAGCCGGAATGAGCAGTTCTTC | CASSYHTRTSRNEQFF
TRBJ1-5 | TRBD1 | TRBV5-6 | . | TGTGCCAGCAGCCGTACAGGGGGCAATCAGCCCCAGCATTTT | CASSRTGGNQPQHF
TRBJ1-4 | . | TRBV24-1 | . | TGTGCCACCAGTGAAGGGGGTTCTGAAAAACTGTTTTTT | CATSEGGSEKLFF
TRBJ1-2 | . | TRBV24-1 | . | TGTGCCACCAGTGATCACGGCTATGGCTACACCTTC | CATSDHGYGYTF
TRBJ1-3 | . | TRBV5-6 | . | TGTGCCAGCAGCTTTGACAGGTTCTCTGGAAACACCATATATTTT | CASSFDRFSGNTIYF
TRBJ2-7 | . | TRBV12-3/TRBV12-4 | . | TGTGCCAGCAGTTATAGCGAATCGCAGTACTTC | CASSYSESQYF
TRBJ1-2 | TRBD1 | TRBV7-6 | . | TGTGCCAGCAGCTTAGGCACAGGGGGTAGTAACTATGGCTACACCTTC | CASSLGTGGSNYGYTF
TRBJ2-7 | TRBD1 | TRBV7-3 | . | TGTGCCAGCAGCGTTGACAGGGGTGGGTTTCACGAGCAGTACTTC | CASSVDRGGFHEQYF
TRBJ2-7 | . | TRBV10-1 | few | TGCGCCAGCAGTGATGGAGGCTCCTACGAGCAGTACTTC | CASSDGGSYEQYF
TRBJ2-2 | . | TRBV2 | . | TGTGCCAGCAGTGAAGTCAGGATAACCGGGGAGCTGTTTTTT | CASSEVRITGELFF
TRBJ2-3 | TRBD2 | TRBV5-1 | . | TGCGCCAGCAGCTTGGCCCCTAGCGGGGGGCCGCAAGATACGCAGTATTTT | CASSLAPSGGPQDTQYF
TRBJ2-1 | . | TRBV28 | . | TGTGCCAGCAGCCAACCCGGAAGAGCCGGGGGGCAGTTCTTC | CASSQPGRAGGQFF
TRBJ2-7 | TRBD1 | TRBV11-2 | many | TGTGCCAGCAGCCGTACACAAGGACAGGGCTACGAGCAGTACTTC | CASSRTQGQGYEQYF
TRBJ1-5 | . | TRBV6-6 | . | TGTGCCAGCAGTTATAAGATAGTGGGCCAGCCCCAGCATTTT | CASSYKIVGQPQHF
TRBJ1-1 | . | TRBV6-5 | . | TGTGCCAGCGTCATGAACACTGAAGCTTTCTTT | CASVMNTEAFF
TRBJ2-1 | TRBD2 | TRBV24-1 | . | TGTGCCACCAGTGATCTCGCTGCGGGAGCCGGCAATGAGCAGTTCTTC | CATSDLAAGAGNEQFF
TRBJ1-4 | TRBD1 | TRBV6-5 | . | TGTGCCAGCAGGCTACAGGGGTCAGGTGAAAAACTGTTTTTT | CASRLQGSGEKLFF
TRBJ2-7 | TRBD1 | TRBV20-1 | . | TGCAGTGCTAGTGGAAGGGGGCTATCCTACGAGCAGTACTTC | CSASGRGLSYEQYF
TRBJ2-5 | . | TRBV5-1 | . | TGCGCCAGCAGCTTGGCCGATCGGGGAGCGGAGACCCAGTACTTC | CASSLADRGAETQYF
TRBJ1-2 | TRBD1 | TRBV30 | . | TGTGCCTGGAGGGTACAGGGGTTCCGCCGGGGCTACACCTTC | CAWRVQGFRRGYTF
TRBJ2-1 | . | TRBV7-2 | once | TGTGCCAGCAGCTTAGGGCAGGGAGGCTGGAATGAGCAGTTCTTC | CASSLGQGGWNEQFF
TRBJ2-7 | TRBD2 | TRBV28 | . | TGTGCCAGCAGTCTCTGGACTAGTCTAGGCGAGCAGTACTTC | CASSLWTSLGEQYF
TRBJ2-3 | . | TRBV6-5 | . | TGTGCCAGCAGTCGCGGGACAGTTGGTACGCAGTATTTT | CASSRGTVGTQYF
TRBJ2-7 | . | TRBV3-1/TRBV3-2 | once | TGTGCCAGCAGCCAGATATACGGACAAGGCTACGAGCAGTACTTC | CASSQIYGQGYEQYF
TRBJ1-5 | . | TRBV30 | . | TGTGCCTGGAGTGTGGCCAGGGCCAATCAGCCCCAGCATTTT | CAWSVARANQPQHF
TRBJ2-2 | TRBD2 | TRBV19 | . | TGTGCCAGTAGTAGTCTAGCGGGAGTTCTCCGGGAGCTGTTTTTT | CASSSLAGVLRELFF
TRBJ2-1 | . | TRBV4-2 | once | TGTGCCAGCAGCCAAGATCGTAGGAGCAATGAGCAGTTCTTC | CASSQDRRSNEQFF
TRBJ1-5 | . | TRBV19 | . | TGTGCCAGTAGTATAACCAGGATCCAGCCCCAGCATTTT | CASSITRIQPQHF
TRBJ2-7 | . | TRBV5-4 | . | TGTGCCAGCAGCTTGGGGGGAGGAGGGCCTGGGCAGTACTTC | CASSLGGGGPGQYF
TRBJ2-1 | . | TRBV7-3 | . | TGTGCCAGCAGCCGCTCGACAGGCGACAATGAGCAGTTCTTC | CASSRSTGDNEQFF
TRBJ1-2 | TRBD1 | TRBV6-1 | . | TGTGCCAGCAGTGACTGGTCCCGACAGGGGGCGGGAAACTATGGCTACACCTTC | CASSDWSRQGAGNYGYTF
TRBJ1-2 | TRBD1 | TRBV19 | . | TGTGCCAGTAGGACAGGGGCTCGGGGCTACACCTTC | CASRTGARGYTF
TRBJ1-1 | . | TRBV7-9 | . | TGTGCCAGCAGCTTAGCATCGGTGAACACTGAAGCTTTCTTT | CASSLASVNTEAFF
TRBJ1-4 | . | TRBV5-1 | . | TGCGCCAGCAGCTTGCTGTACAGCTCGGCTAATGAAAAACTGTTTTTT | CASSLLYSSANEKLFF
TRBJ2-2 | . | TRBV5-4 | . | TGTGCCAGCAGCTTGGAGCTCAACACCGGGGAGCTGTTTTTT | CASSLELNTGELFF
TRBJ2-2 | TRBD1 | TRBV24-1 | . | TGTGCCACCAGTACCTTGGGACAGGCCAAAAACACCGGGGAGCTGTTTTTT | CATSTLGQAKNTGELFF
TRBJ2-7 | . | TRBV13 | . | TGTGCCAGCAGCTCCCTCCCCTCCTACGAGCAGTACTTC | CASSSLPSYEQYF
TRBJ2-2 | TRBD1 | TRBV30 | . | TGTGCCTGGAGTTCCCCGGGACAGTACACCGGGGAGCTGTTTTTT | CAWSSPGQYTGELFF
TRBJ1-1 | TRBD1 | TRBV19 | . | TGTGCCAGTAGGCCGGGAGACAGGGGTTCGGGGACTGAAGCTTTCTTT | CASRPGDRGSGTEAFF
TRBJ2-2 | . | TRBV7-6 | . | TGTGCCAGCAGCCCAGGAGGGGGCATCACCGGGGAGCTGTTTTTT | CASSPGGGITGELFF
TRBJ2-7 | TRBD1 | TRBV18 | . | TGTGCCAGCTCAGCCGGGACAGGGGCCTACGAGCAGTACTTC | CASSAGTGAYEQYF
TRBJ1-6 | TRBD1 | TRBV6-2/TRBV6-3 | . | TGTGCCAGCAGTCGGGACAGAAATTCACCCCTCCACTTT | CASSRDRNSPLHF
TRBJ2-4 | . | TRBV5-8 | once | TGTGCCAGCAGCTTTGGGGGGGCCAAAAACATTCAGTACTTC | CASSFGGAKNIQYF
TRBJ2-5 | TRBD2 | TRBV5-1 | . | TGCGCCAGCAGCTTGGAGGGACTAGCAAGGGAGACCCAGTACTTC | CASSLEGLARETQYF
TRBJ2-3 | TRBD2 | TRBV5-1 | . | TGCGCCAGCAGCTTGGAAGGGAGGGGCGGCACAGATACGCAGTATTTT | CASSLEGRGGTDTQYF
TRBJ2-1 | . | TRBV27 | . | TGTGCCAGCAGTTTTGAGGGACTCCCTGGGAATGAGCAGTTCTTC | CASSFEGLPGNEQFF
TRBJ1-6 | TRBD1 | TRBV5-1 | . | TGCGCCAGCACCGAGGCCCTGGGACAGCCGAATAATTCACCCCTCCACTTT | CASTEALGQPNNSPLHF
TRBJ1-4 | TRBD1 | TRBV7-9 | . | TGTGCCAGCAGCAATCCAGGGGGGCTAGATGAAAAACTGTTTTTT | CASSNPGGLDEKLFF
TRBJ1-2 | . | TRBV24-1 | . | TGTGCCACCAGTGACCCCACAGGGTACTATGGCTACACCTTC | CATSDPTGYYGYTF
TRBJ2-1 | . | TRBV10-3 | once | TGTGCCATCAGTGGCCTGGAGGGGGCCTCCTACAATGAGCAGTTCTTC | CAISGLEGASYNEQFF
TRBJ1-6 | . | TRBV9 | once | TGTGCCAGCAGCGTAGCCCGGGGGGCTGATTCACCCCTCCACTTT | CASSVARGADSPLHF